These 15 T cell receptor beta chains were sequenced from one sample in a study of Ad26.COV2.S vaccination and SARS-CoV-2 variants (dated by TCRdb to the early 2020s). Receptor amplification or capture employed the immunoSEQ multiplex PCR assay. TCRdb provides this immuneACCESS table in a form limited to in-frame rearrangements. Some clones are lacking; in checked studies, under half of them reflect an unresolved V gene, and why the rest are absent is not known. This sample comprises some 460,000 clones, about 89% of them detected only once. Together, the top ten hold roughly 1.7% of the sample. The treatment or condition label here, explained by the study, means: about 20 received Ad26.COV2.S at low or high dose, single or two shots; several received placebo; per-sample allocation not given. For vaccine and placebo recipients, the sequenced repertoires came from samples collected on day 63 after the first injection.

The sequenced sample was peripheral blood, obtained in a trial of Ad26.COV2.S vaccine versus placebo. Receptors were obtained from a person between 18 and 60 years old who received the Ad26.COV2.S COVID-19 vaccine or a placebo.

The chain has TRBV9 and TRBJ2-7; TRBD1 matches 9 bases. Germline V gene sequence: CDR1 SGDLS, CDR2 YYNGEE. The CDR3 covers 14 residues. J was trimmed by 7 bases and V by 3 bases; bases with no gene match: 8. CDR3 DNA: TGTGCCAGCAGCGAGTCCGGGACAGGGATTGAGCAGTACTTC. Its translation: CASSESGTGIEQYF.

V gene TRBV19 combines with J gene TRBJ2-2; no clear D gene. The CDR3 extends over 14 amino acids. With 1 base removed from V and 7 bases from J, the gap between germline ends came to 10 bases. CDR1 LNHDA and CDR2 SQIVND come from the germline V gene (reference sequence). This CDR3 reads CASSIVGFGGELFF. CDR3 nucleotide sequence: TGTGCCAGTAGTATAGTCGGGTTTGGCGGGGAGCTGTTTTTT.

This sequence joins TRBV11-2 and TRBJ2-7; 8 bases match TRBD2. J gave up 3 bases and V 2 bases, and 6 bases lay outside the gene matches. This CDR3 has 15 amino acids. Germline values: CDR1 SGHAT, CDR2 FQNNGV. CDR3 residues: CASSLWAGGVYEQYF. For the CDR3, the DNA is TGTGCCAGCAGCTTATGGGCCGGGGGGGTCTACGAGCAGTACTTC.

A note on this clone: Its ends do not fully match the called genes, so a read error is possible. The V and J genes are TRBV7-7 and TRBJ2-7, with D maybe TRBD1 (5 bases). Germline V gives CDR1 SSHAT, CDR2 FNYEAQ (reference sequence). This CDR3 has 13 residues. In DNA, the CDR3 is TGTGCTAGCAGCCAGGGCCGTTCCTACGAGCAGTACTTC. Its translation is CASSQGRSYEQYF.

Concerning this clone: Different DNA sequences within this sample yield the same CDR3. V usage is TRBV9 and J usage is TRBJ2-1; 7 nucleotides align to TRBD2. Germline loops: CDR1 SGDLS, CDR2 YYNGEE. CDR3 length: 15 amino acids. Trimming at V came to 0 bases and at J to 1 base, leaving 1 base not matched to a gene. The CDR3 loop is CASSVGRGSYNEQFF. For the CDR3, the DNA is TGTGCCAGCAGCGTAGGGCGGGGGTCCTACAATGAGCAGTTCTTC.

The gene calls are TRBV4-1 and TRBJ2-7; the D gene is possibly TRBD2 (5 bases). V dropped 4 bases and J dropped 3 bases, with 19 bases sitting between them. The germline V gene has CDR1 MGHRA and CDR2 YSYEKL. This CDR3 comprises 16 residues. DNA for the CDR3: TGCGCCAGCAGCCCCGGGCGAAGCTCCGGAGGCTACGAGCAGTACTTC. This encodes CASSPGRSSGGYEQYF.

This clone has a single count. The genes are TRBV27 and TRBJ2-7; TRBD2 matches 10 bases. Germline V lookup: CDR1 MNHEY, CDR2 SMNVEV (reference sequence). The CDR3 runs 15 residues. J gave up 6 bases and V 0 bases, and 5 bases lay outside the gene matches. CDR3: CASSLSRLAGVEQYF. In nucleotides, the CDR3 is TGTGCCAGCAGTTTATCGCGGCTAGCGGGAGTCGAGCAGTACTTC.

V is TRBV6-2 or TRBV6-3 and J is TRBJ2-7, with 7 bases fitting TRBD2. CDR3 size: 14 residues. Germline V gene data show CDR1 as MNHEY and CDR2 as SVGEGT. V shed 2 bases, J shed 3 bases, and the junction held 4 bases outside the gene matches. The CDR3 loop is CASSYGGEFYEQYF. CDR3 DNA: TGTGCCAGCAGTTACGGGGGGGAATTCTACGAGCAGTACTTC.

The chain uses TRBV7-2 and TRBJ1-2; 12 bases agree with TRBD1. This CDR3 contains 15 residues. V lost 2 bases, J lost 4 bases, and 2 bases stayed unmatched. Looked up from germline, CDR1 is SGHTA and CDR2 is FQGNSA. The DNA for the CDR3 is TGTGCCAGCAGCTTACAGGGACAGGGGGCCTATGGCTACACCTTC. It yields the protein CASSLQGQGAYGYTF.

The chain carries TRBV28 and TRBJ2-2; 7 bases align to TRBD2. The length of the CDR3 is 16 residues. V trimming: 6 bases; J trimming: 5 bases; junction bases outside the gene matches: 12. Germline-derived CDR1 and CDR2 are MDHEN and SYDVKM. CDR3 nucleotide sequence: TGTGCCAGCAGACCTAACGGACTAGTTGGGACCGGGGAGCTGTTTTTT. Encoded protein: CASRPNGLVGTGELFF.

The J gene is TRBJ1-1, the V gene TRBV21-1; the table's D gene call, TRBD1, was not cross checked with the DNA. TRBV21-1 is labeled a pseudogene. The CDR3 is 15 amino acids. The CDR3 spells CASSIRQGSNTEAFF. Here the CDR3 DNA reads TGTGCCAGCAGCATAAGACAGGGATCGAACACTGAAGCTTTCTTT.

The count of this clone is one. V is TRBV5-1 and J is TRBJ1-6, with TRBD1 matching over 7 bases. Trimming removed 4 bases from V and 1 base from J; junction bases left unmatched: 8. Germline V gene data show CDR1 as SGHRS and CDR2 as YFSETQ. The CDR3 extends over 17 amino acids. This chain's CDR3 is CASSQNEQGSYNSPLHF. The CDR3 DNA is TGCGCCAGCAGCCAAAACGAACAGGGGTCCTATAATTCACCCCTCCACTTT.

This chain uses TRBV30 with TRBJ1-2, with D tentatively TRBD1 (6 bases). This CDR3 region has 13 residues. V gave up 6 bases and J gave up 0 bases, with 11 bases separating them. Germline V gene lookup returns CDR1 GTSNPN and CDR2 SVGIG (reference sequence). CDR3 bases: TGTGCCTGCGGGACAAGAGCTAACTATGGCTACACCTTC. It translates to CACGTRANYGYTF.

Here the CDR3 reads CASSEVEEGNEKLFF. In nucleotides, the CDR3 is TGCGCCAGCAGTGAAGTTGAGGAAGGAAATGAAAAACTGTTTTTT. The gene calls are TRBV10-1 and TRBJ1-4; D is ambiguous. Trimming took 3 bases from V and 5 from J, leaving 13 bases between them. The CDR3 has 15 residues. Germline lookup yields CDR1 WNHNN and CDR2 SYGVQD (reference sequence).

This chain uses TRBV14 with TRBJ2-6; 8 nucleotides line up with TRBD1. The CDR3 covers 15 residues. Per germline, CDR1 SGHDN and CDR2 FVKESK. V trimming: 4 bases; J trimming: 4 bases; junction bases outside the gene matches: 3. This CDR3 reads CASSRQGPGANVLTF. For the CDR3, the DNA is TGTGCCAGCAGCCGACAGGGGCCGGGGGCCAACGTCCTGACTTTC. Complete variable domain (other parts from reference TRBV14 and TRBJ2-6): EAGVTQFPSHSVIEKGQTVTLRCDPISGHDNLYWYRRVMGKEIKFLLHFVKESKQDESGMPNNRFLAERTGGTYSTLKVQPAELEDSGVYFCASSRQGPGANVLTFGAGSRLTVL.